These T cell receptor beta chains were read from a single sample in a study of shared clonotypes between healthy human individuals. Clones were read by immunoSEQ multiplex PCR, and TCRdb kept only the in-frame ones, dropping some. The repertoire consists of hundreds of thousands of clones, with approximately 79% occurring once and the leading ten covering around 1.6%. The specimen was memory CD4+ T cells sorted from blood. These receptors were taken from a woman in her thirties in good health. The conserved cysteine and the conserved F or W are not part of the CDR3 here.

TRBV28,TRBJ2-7,ASSPAPGQVVGQY
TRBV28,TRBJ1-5,ASSETTYSNQPQH
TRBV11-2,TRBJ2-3,ASSLAGGVVDTQY
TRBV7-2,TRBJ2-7,ASSLGIAGAYEQY
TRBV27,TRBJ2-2,ASSVSGELF
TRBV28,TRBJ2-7,ASSLSDVTYEQY
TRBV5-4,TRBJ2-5,ASSLGGGTETQY
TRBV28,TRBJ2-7,ASTKLERTSYYEQY
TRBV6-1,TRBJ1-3,ASTPGHSSGNTIY
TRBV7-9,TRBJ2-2,ASIGGGAVTGELF
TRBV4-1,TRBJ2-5,ASSQERDRVQETQY
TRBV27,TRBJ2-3,ASLAGESTDTQY
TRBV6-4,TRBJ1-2,ASSPTGHVDGYT
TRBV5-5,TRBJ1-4,ASRKNRGPDEKLF
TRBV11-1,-,ASSFRGAAYEQY
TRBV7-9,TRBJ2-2,ASSSVAGVSEELF
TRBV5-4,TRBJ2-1,ASSLAGRGYNEQF
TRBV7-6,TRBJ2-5,ASSLAGQTQY